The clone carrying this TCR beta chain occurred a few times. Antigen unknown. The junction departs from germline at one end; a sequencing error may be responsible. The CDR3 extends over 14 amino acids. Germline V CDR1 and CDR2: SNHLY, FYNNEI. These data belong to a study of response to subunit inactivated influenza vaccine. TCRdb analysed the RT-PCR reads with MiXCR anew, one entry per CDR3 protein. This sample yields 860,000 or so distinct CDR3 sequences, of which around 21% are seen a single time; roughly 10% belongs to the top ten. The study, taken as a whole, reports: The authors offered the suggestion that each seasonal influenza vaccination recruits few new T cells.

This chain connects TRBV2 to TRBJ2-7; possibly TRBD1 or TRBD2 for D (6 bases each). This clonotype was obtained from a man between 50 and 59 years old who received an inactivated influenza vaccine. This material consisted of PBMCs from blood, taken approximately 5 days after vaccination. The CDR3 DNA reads TGTGTCAGCGTCGACAAAGGGGGGTCGGAAGAGCAGTACTTC. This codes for CVSVDKGGSEEQYF.